The clone carrying this T cell receptor (beta chain) showed up many times. The antigen is undetermined. The data derive from a study of T cells in Graves' hyperthyroidism and ophthalmopathy. Overall study results and limits: Onset of ophthalmopathy came a median approximately 6.5 months after the model predicted it. Also found in blood were most expanded thyroid clonotypes above 0.001. Through a model of 13 V-J features, ophthalmopathy was separated from stable hyperthyroidism.

Uncontrolled infections, other autoimmune diseases, pregnancy or lactation led to exclusion of patients. The source material, RNA transcripts, was used to amplify TCR beta CDR3 regions. During a first-round RT-PCR of the TCR CDR3, the HTBI primer set was used. One entry per CDR3 protein, called by TCRdb with MiXCR from the multiplex PCR reads. The sample contains 500,000 to 600,000 distinct CDR3 sequences, about half of which appear only once. Germline V gives CDR1 SGHDN, CDR2 FVKESK. The CDR3 loop spans 16 amino acids. Trimming removed 1 base at V and 3 bases at J, with 15 bases between. The chain has TRBV14 and TRBJ2-5, with D tentatively TRBD1 or TRBD2 (5 bases each). This clonotype was sampled from an adult woman with Graves' disease, either hyperthyroidism or ophthalmopathy (not recorded which). Material: peripheral blood or thyroid tissue (not recorded which). As DNA, the CDR3 is TGTGCCAGCAGCCAAGTGAAGGGACGGGGAGAAGAGACCCAGTACTTC. It yields the protein CASSQVKGRGEETQYF.